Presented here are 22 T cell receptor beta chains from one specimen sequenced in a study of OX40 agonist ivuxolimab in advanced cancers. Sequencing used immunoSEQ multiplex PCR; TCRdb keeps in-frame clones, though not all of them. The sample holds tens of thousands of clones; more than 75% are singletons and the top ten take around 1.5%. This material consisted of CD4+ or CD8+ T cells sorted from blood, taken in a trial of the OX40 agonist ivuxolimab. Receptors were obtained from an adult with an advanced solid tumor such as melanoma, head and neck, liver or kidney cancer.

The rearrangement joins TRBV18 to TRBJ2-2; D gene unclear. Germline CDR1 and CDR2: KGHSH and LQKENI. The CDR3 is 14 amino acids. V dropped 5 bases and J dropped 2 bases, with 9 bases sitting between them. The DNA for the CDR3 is TGTGCCAGCTCATCAGACTCTAACACCGGGGAGCTGTTTTTT. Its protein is CASSSDSNTGELFF.

CDR3 bases: TGTGCCAGCAGCTTAGGGCCGGAATCCTATGGCTACACCTTC. Translating it yields CASSLGPESYGYTF. The chain joins TRBV7-3 to TRBJ1-2; D gene uncertain. Trimming cost V 2 bases and J 4 bases, with 11 bases left between them. The CDR3 is made up of 14 amino acids. From germline, CDR1 is SGHTA and CDR2 FQGTGA.

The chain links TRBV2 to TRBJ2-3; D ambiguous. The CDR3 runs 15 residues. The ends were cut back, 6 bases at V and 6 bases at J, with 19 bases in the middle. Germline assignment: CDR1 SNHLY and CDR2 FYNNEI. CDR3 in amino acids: CASRATMTPTDTQYF. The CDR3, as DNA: TGTGCCAGCAGGGCCACAATGACCCCGACGGATACGCAGTATTTT.

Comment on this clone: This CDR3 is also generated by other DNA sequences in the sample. CDR3 in amino acids: CASSYGEHSYEQYF. CDR3 in DNA: TGTGCCAGCAGTTACGGGGAGCATTCCTACGAGCAGTACTTC. The chain employs TRBV6-6 and TRBJ2-7, with D perhaps TRBD2 (5 bases). The CDR3 is made up of 14 amino acids. V lost 2 bases to trimming and J lost 1 base, with 9 bases between them. Germline V gene data show CDR1 as MNHNY and CDR2 as SVGAGI (reference sequence).

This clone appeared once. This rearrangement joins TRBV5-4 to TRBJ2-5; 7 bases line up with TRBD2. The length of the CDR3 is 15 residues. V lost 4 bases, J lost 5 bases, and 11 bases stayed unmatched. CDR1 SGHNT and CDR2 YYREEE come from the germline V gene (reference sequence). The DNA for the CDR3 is TGTGCCAGCAGCACCCCTGATAGCGGGTTTGAGACCCAGTACTTC. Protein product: CASSTPDSGFETQYF.

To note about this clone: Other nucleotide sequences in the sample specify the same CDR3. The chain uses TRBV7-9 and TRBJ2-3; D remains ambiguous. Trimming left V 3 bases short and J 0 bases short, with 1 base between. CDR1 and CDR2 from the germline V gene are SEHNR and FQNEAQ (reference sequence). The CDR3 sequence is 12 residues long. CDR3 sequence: CASSLSTDTQYF. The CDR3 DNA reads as TGTGCCAGCAGCTTGAGCACAGATACGCAGTATTTT.

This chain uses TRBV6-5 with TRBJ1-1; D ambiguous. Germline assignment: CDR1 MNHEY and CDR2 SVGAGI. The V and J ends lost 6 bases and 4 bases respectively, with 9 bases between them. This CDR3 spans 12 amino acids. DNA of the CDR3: TGTGCCAGCAGGACCCCGGGCACTGAAGCTTTCTTT. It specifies CASRTPGTEAFF.

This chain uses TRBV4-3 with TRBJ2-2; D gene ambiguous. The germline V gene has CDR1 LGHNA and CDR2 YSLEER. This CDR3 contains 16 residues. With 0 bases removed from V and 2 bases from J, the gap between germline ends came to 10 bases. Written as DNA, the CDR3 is TGCGCCAGCAGCCAAGATTTCACTTCCAACACCGGGGAGCTGTTTTTT. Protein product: CASSQDFTSNTGELFF.

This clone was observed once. For the CDR3, the DNA is TGTGCCAGCACGTCAATTCGCACAGATACGCAGTATTTT. Encoded protein: CASTSIRTDTQYF. The chain combines TRBV2 with TRBJ2-3; no definite D call. The germline V and J ends were trimmed by 7 bases and 1 base, with 9 bases remaining between them. The CDR3 extends over 13 amino acids. Germline lookup yields CDR1 SNHLY and CDR2 FYNNEI.

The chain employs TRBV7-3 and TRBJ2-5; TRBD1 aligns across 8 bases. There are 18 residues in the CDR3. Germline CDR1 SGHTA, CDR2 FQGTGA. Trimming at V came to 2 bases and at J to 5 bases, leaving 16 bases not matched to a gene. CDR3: CASSLQARAQGAVETQYF. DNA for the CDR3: TGTGCCAGCAGCTTACAGGCCCGGGCGCAGGGGGCTGTGGAGACCCAGTACTTC.

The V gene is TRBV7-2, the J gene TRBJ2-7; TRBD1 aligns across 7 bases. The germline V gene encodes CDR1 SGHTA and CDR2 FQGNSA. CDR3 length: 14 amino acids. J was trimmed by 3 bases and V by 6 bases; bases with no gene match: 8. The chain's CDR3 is CASSRRQGNYEQYF. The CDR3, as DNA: TGTGCCAGCAGTCGCCGACAGGGAAACTACGAGCAGTACTTC.

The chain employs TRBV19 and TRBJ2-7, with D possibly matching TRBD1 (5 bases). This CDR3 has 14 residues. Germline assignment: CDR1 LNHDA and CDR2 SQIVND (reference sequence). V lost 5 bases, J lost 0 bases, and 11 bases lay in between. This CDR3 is CASSEQESSYEQYF. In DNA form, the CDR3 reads TGTGCCAGTAGTGAACAGGAGAGCTCCTACGAGCAGTACTTC.

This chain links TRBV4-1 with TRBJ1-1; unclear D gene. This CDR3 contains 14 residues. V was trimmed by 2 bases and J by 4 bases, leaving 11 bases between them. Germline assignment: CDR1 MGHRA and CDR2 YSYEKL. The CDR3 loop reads CASSQRTLATEAFF. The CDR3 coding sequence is TGCGCCAGCAGCCAAAGGACCCTGGCCACTGAAGCTTTCTTT.

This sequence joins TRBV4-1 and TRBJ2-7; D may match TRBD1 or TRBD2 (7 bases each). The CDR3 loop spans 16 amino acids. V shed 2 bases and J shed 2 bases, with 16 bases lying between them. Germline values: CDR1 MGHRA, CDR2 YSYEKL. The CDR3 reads CASSQPQGGSTYEQYF. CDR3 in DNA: TGCGCCAGCAGCCAACCGCAGGGGGGGTCCACCTACGAGCAGTACTTC.

The CDR3 region is CAVEGSYNSPLHF. In DNA form, the CDR3 reads TGTGCCGTGGAAGGCTCCTATAATTCACCCCTCCACTTT. The chain uses TRBV30 and TRBJ1-6, with D uncertain. This CDR3 is 13 amino acids long. The V and J ends lost 8 bases and 0 bases respectively, with 8 bases between them. The germline gives CDR1 GTSNPN, CDR2 SVGIG (reference sequence).

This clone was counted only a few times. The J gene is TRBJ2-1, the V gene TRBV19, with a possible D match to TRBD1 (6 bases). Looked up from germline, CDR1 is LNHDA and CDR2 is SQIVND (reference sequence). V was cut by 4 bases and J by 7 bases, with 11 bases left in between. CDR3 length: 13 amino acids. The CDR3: CASSTPTGNEQFF. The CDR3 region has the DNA TGTGCCAGTAGTACCCCTACAGGGAATGAGCAGTTCTTC.

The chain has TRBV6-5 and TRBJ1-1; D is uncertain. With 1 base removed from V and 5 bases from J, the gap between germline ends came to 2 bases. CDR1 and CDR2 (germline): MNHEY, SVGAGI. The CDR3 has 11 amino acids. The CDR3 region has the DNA TGTGCCAGCAGTTACTTAACTGAAGCTTTCTTT. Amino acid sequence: CASSYLTEAFF.

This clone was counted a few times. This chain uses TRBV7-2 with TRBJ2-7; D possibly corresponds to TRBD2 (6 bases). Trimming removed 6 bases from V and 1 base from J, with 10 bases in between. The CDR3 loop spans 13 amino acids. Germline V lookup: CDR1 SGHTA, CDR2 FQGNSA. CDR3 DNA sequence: TGTGCCAGCAGTACCGGGACTTCCTACGAGCAGTACTTC. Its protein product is CASSTGTSYEQYF.

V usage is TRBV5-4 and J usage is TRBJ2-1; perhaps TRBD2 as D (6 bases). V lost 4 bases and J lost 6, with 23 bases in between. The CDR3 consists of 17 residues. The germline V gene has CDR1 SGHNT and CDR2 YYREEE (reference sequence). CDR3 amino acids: CASSGGLAGISRNEQFF. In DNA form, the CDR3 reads TGTGCCAGCAGCGGGGGACTTGCAGGAATTTCTCGCAATGAGCAGTTCTTC.

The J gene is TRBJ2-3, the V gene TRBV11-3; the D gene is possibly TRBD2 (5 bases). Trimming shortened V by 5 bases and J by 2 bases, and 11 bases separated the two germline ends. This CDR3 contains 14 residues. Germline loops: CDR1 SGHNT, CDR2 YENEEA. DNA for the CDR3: TGTGCCAGCAGCCGTAGCGAGCTCACAGATACGCAGTATTTT. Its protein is CASSRSELTDTQYF.

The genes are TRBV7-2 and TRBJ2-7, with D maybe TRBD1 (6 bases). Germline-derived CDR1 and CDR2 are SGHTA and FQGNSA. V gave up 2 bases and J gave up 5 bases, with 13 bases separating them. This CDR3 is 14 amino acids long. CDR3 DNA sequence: TGTGCCAGCAGCTTAACGAATGGGGGCCACGAGCAGTACTTC. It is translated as CASSLTNGGHEQYF.

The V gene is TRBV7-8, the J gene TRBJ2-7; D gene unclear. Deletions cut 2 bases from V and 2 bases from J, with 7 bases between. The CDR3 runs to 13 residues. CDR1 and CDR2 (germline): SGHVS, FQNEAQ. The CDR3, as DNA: TGTGCCAGCAGCTTACTGCCGACCTACGAGCAGTACTTC. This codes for CASSLLPTYEQYF.